The 20 T cell receptor beta chains listed next were all sequenced from one sample in a study of T-cell memory formation after mild COVID-19. Each CDR3 protein is one row after TCRdb ran MiXCR on the 5' RACE reads. Among about 560,000 distinct CDR3 sequences listed, roughly 18% were seen once. Sequencing was performed on PBMCs or a T cell subset sorted from them (not recorded which). These receptors came from an adult woman who had mild COVID-19 (a few samples of this study predate the infection). Cell type and time point are not known.

This chain joins TRBV11-2 and TRBJ2-5, with 7 nucleotides matching TRBD2. The CDR3 totals 15 residues. Germline V gene lookup returns CDR1 SGHAT and CDR2 FQNNGV. V lost 1 base to trimming and J lost 1 base; unmatched junction nucleotides: 3. The CDR3 coding sequence is TGTGCCAGCAGCTTAGCGTGGGGGGGCCAAGAGACCCAGTACTTC. Encoded protein: CASSLAWGGQETQYF.

This clonotype turned up a few times. The chain has TRBV9 and TRBJ2-5; either TRBD1 or TRBD2 may supply D (5 bases each). Per the germline V gene, CDR1 is SGDLS and CDR2 is YYNGEE. This CDR3 has 14 amino acids. V gave up 2 bases and J gave up 3 bases, with 11 bases separating them. CDR3: CASSVALGEETQYF. CDR3 coding DNA: TGTGCCAGCAGCGTCGCACTAGGGGAAGAGACCCAGTACTTC.

The V and J genes are TRBV11-2 and TRBJ2-5; D call uncertain. CDR3 length equals 14 residues. Germline values: CDR1 SGHAT, CDR2 FQNNGV. The V end was cut by 1 base, the J end by 5 bases, with 11 bases between. CDR3 nucleotide sequence: TGTGCCAGCAGCTTAGGTATAGGAGCGGAGACCCAGTACTTC. Its translation: CASSLGIGAETQYF.

At least ten counts were recorded for this clonotype. The chain couples TRBV6-2 or TRBV6-3 to TRBJ1-1, with D possibly TRBD1 on 5 matching bases. The ends were cut back, 2 bases at V and 0 bases at J, with 19 bases in the middle. Germline V CDR1 and CDR2: MNHEY, SVGEGT. This CDR3 has 18 amino acids. The CDR3 is CASSYTRGAPVLNTEAFF. CDR3 nucleotide sequence: TGTGCCAGCAGTTACACCCGCGGGGCTCCGGTCCTGAACACTGAAGCTTTCTTT.

This clonotype was found a few times. The chain uses TRBV29-1 and TRBJ1-1, with unresolved D. Germline CDR1 is SQVTM and CDR2 is ANQGSEA. V lost 2 bases, J lost 0 bases, and 13 bases lay in between. The CDR3 covers 15 residues. CDR3 residues: CSVEIPRIMNTEAFF. The CDR3 coding sequence is TGCAGCGTTGAAATTCCCAGGATCATGAACACTGAAGCTTTCTTT.

The chain has TRBV12-3 or TRBV12-4 and TRBJ2-5, with D perhaps TRBD1 (6 bases). Trimming left V 5 bases short and J 5 bases short, with 18 bases between. The CDR3 contains 15 residues. CDR3 DNA sequence: TGTGCCAGCAGTCACCCCCGGGCAGGGGACGAGACCCAGTACTTC. It is translated as CASSHPRAGDETQYF.

This clonotype has just a few counts. The chain recombines TRBV4-1 with TRBJ2-6; D is perhaps TRBD2 (7 bases). Trimming cost V 8 bases and J 0 bases, with 14 bases left between them. Germline-derived CDR1 and CDR2 are MGHRA and YSYEKL. The CDR3 totals 16 residues. The CDR3 region is CASHGGQLSGANVLTF. The CDR3 nucleotides read TGCGCCAGCCACGGGGGGCAGCTCTCTGGGGCCAACGTCCTGACTTTC.

CDR3 amino acids: CASSSRTGGSNQPQHF. The CDR3 DNA reads TGTGCCAGCAGTTCTCGGACAGGGGGGAGCAATCAGCCCCAGCATTTT. The chain combines TRBV6-6 with TRBJ1-5; 10 bases agree with TRBD1. Germline assignment: CDR1 MNHNY and CDR2 SVGAGI (reference sequence). The CDR3 has 16 residues. V dropped 4 bases and J dropped 1; count of bases not matched to a gene: 4.

There are a few counts of this clonotype. V and J are TRBV29-1 and TRBJ1-2; 8 bases are a match to TRBD1. Germline V gene sequence: CDR1 SQVTM, CDR2 ANQGSEA. The CDR3 spans 12 residues. V trimming: 7 bases; J trimming: 4 bases; junction bases outside the gene matches: 5. Here the CDR3 reads CSARQGSYGYTF. Here the CDR3 DNA reads TGCAGCGCCAGACAGGGGTCCTATGGCTACACCTTC.

This clonotype was found a few times. The V gene is TRBV27, the J gene TRBJ1-1, with 10 bases lining up with TRBD1. Trimming removed 6 bases from V and 2 bases from J; junction bases left unmatched: 6. The CDR3 spans 15 residues. Germline V lookup: CDR1 MNHEY, CDR2 SMNVEV (reference sequence). DNA for the CDR3: TGTGCCAGCAGCCGGGACAGGGGCACAAACACTGAAGCTTTCTTT. Residues: CASSRDRGTNTEAFF.

This clonotype has a handful of counts. The chain links TRBV2 to TRBJ1-6, with D possibly being TRBD1 (6 bases). V was shortened by 2 bases and J by 3 bases, with 11 bases between the two germline ends. This CDR3 has 16 residues. CDR1 and CDR2 from the germline V gene are SNHLY and FYNNEI. CDR3 sequence: CASSERGPGYNSPLHF. The CDR3 nucleotides are TGTGCCAGCAGTGAACGGGGGCCCGGCTATAATTCACCCCTCCACTTT. The full variable domain, its missing parts supplied by reference TRBV2 and TRBJ1-6, is EPEVTQTPSHQVTQMGQEVILRCVPISNHLYFYWYRQILGQKVEFLVSFYNNEISEKSEIFDDQFSVERPDGSNFTLKIRSTKLEDSAMYFCASSERGPGYNSPLHFGNGTRLTVT.

The chain employs TRBV5-1 and TRBJ1-1; no reliable D call. Trimming cost V 1 base and J 5 bases, with 9 bases left between them. The CDR3 has 13 residues. Germline V gene lookup returns CDR1 SGHRS and CDR2 YFSETQ. CDR3 bases: TGCGCCAGCAGCTTGATGGTGGGAACTGAAGCTTTCTTT. Its protein is CASSLMVGTEAFF.

The CDR3 sequence: CASSVPGQANEKLFF. DNA of the CDR3: TGTGCCAGCAGTGTACCGGGACAGGCTAATGAAAAACTGTTTTTT. This chain uses TRBV25-1 with TRBJ1-4; 8 bases map to TRBD1. CDR1 and CDR2 (germline): MGHDK, SYGVNS. The junction had 4 bases not matched to a gene; V was cut back by 4 bases and J by 3 bases. The CDR3 consists of 15 residues.

This sequence joins TRBV7-9 and TRBJ2-1; D not certain. Germline V CDR1 and CDR2: SEHNR, FQNEAQ (reference sequence). V lost 1 base to trimming and J lost 7 bases, with 8 bases between them. This CDR3 comprises 13 residues. The CDR3 region has the DNA TGTGCCAGCAGCTTAGATACGATTAATGAGCAGTTCTTC. It codes for CASSLDTINEQFF.

V and J are TRBV5-5 and TRBJ2-5; D perhaps matches TRBD2 (7 bases). The germline gives CDR1 SGHKS, CDR2 YYEKEE (reference sequence). Trimming left V 3 bases short and J 9 bases short, with 21 bases between. The CDR3 consists of 15 residues. CDR3 coding DNA: TGTGCCAGCAGCTCCCGGGGGCCCGCGGCGGGGGCCCAGTACTTC. Its translation: CASSSRGPAAGAQYF. Full variable domain (remainder filled in from reference TRBV5-5 and TRBJ2-5): DAGVTQSPTHLIKTRGQQVTLRCSPISGHKSVSWYQQVLGQGPQFIFQYYEKEERGRGNFPDRFSARQFPNYSSELNVNALLLGDSALYLCASSSRGPAAGAQYFGPGTRLLVL.

The chain recombines TRBV5-4 with TRBJ2-5; 9 bases are a match to TRBD2. The V and J ends lost 0 bases and 5 bases, in that order; junction bases with no gene match: 5. Germline CDR1 and CDR2: SGHNT and YYREEE (reference sequence). The CDR3 length is 15 residues. CDR3 nucleotide sequence: TGTGCCAGCAGCTTGGCCAGGGGACTAGCCGAGACCCAGTACTTC. Its protein is CASSLARGLAETQYF. The full variable domain, with the rest looked up from reference TRBV5-4 and TRBJ2-5, is ETGVTQSPTHLIKTRGQQVTLRCSSQSGHNTVSWYQQALGQGPQFIFQYYREEENGRGNFPPRFSGLQFPNYSSELNVNALELDDSALYLCASSLARGLAETQYFGPGTRLLVL.

There are a few counts of this clonotype. The chain couples TRBV7-2 to TRBJ2-7, with unresolved D. Per germline, CDR1 SGHTA and CDR2 FQGNSA. The V gene lost 4 bases and the J gene lost 3 bases, with 13 bases spanning the gap. The CDR3 totals 14 residues. The CDR3 DNA sequence: TGTGCCAGCAGCTCCAGCTACTCGGACTACGAGCAGTACTTC. Translation: CASSSSYSDYEQYF.

The chain carries TRBV5-1 and TRBJ2-1; 9 bases map to TRBD2. J was trimmed by 7 bases and V by 2 bases; bases with no gene match: 7. Germline V gene lookup returns CDR1 SGHRS and CDR2 YFSETQ. The CDR3 spans 15 residues. The CDR3 loop is CASSLGLASWNEQFF. The CDR3, as DNA: TGCGCCAGCAGCTTAGGACTAGCGAGTTGGAATGAGCAGTTCTTC.

J is TRBJ1-5 and V is TRBV3-1; no clear D. V lost 0 bases, J lost 4 bases, and 10 bases lay in between. This CDR3 is 15 amino acids long. Germline CDR1 and CDR2: LGHDT and YNNKEL (reference sequence). CDR3 residues: CASSQDGQRNQPQHF. The DNA for the CDR3 is TGTGCCAGCAGCCAAGACGGGCAGAGAAATCAGCCCCAGCATTTT. Together with reference TRBV3-1 and TRBJ1-5, the CDR3 gives the full variable domain: DTAVSQTPKYLVTQMGNDKSIKCEQNLGHDTMYWYKQDSKKFLKIMFSYNNKELIINETVPNRFSPKSPDKAHLNLHINSLELGDSAVYFCASSQDGQRNQPQHFGDGTRLSIL.

This clonotype was counted only a few times. The chain uses TRBV4-1 and TRBJ2-1; no clear D. V was clipped by 3 bases and J by 5 bases, with 8 bases between them. The CDR3 is made up of 13 amino acids. The germline V gene encodes CDR1 MGHRA and CDR2 YSYEKL. In DNA, the CDR3 is TGCGCCAGCAGCCATGCACTTGACAATGAGCAGTTCTTC. It translates to CASSHALDNEQFF.